A few counts support the clone carrying this T cell receptor beta chain. TCRdb used MiXCR to reprocess the RT-PCR reads, holding one entry per CDR3 protein. This table has around 700,000 distinct CDR3 sequences, approximately 14% appearing once. This CDR3 region has 13 residues. Trimming pared 7 bases from V and 2 bases from J, leaving 14 bases between. The germline V gene has CDR1 SQVTM and CDR2 ANQGSEA. This chain uses TRBV29-1 with TRBJ1-1; D is possibly TRBD1 (6 bases). The sample was memory CD4+ T cells from blood. The source is a female donor in good health, serving as a healthy control. For the CDR3, the DNA is TGCAGCGCAACAACAGGGTTAAACACTGAAGCTTTCTTT. This encodes CSATTGLNTEAFF.